The present entry profiles one T cell receptor beta chain with its context. These data are taken from a study of blood T cell repertoires in COVID-19. Germline V CDR1 and CDR2: LGHNA, YSLEER. The CDR3 contains 15 residues. V was clipped by 4 bases and J by 1 base; unmatched bases: 4. Produced via immunoSEQ multiplex PCR; TCRdb's table is partial and in-frame only. The table has around 300,000 clones, roughly nine tenths seen once. Participants were aged 18 to 89 years, lived in around 22 US areas, and enrolled virtually. Donors were grouped by their self-reported clinical history. Two negative PCRs, clearance, or symptom resolution had been documented for recovered Cohort 3 donors.

Source material: PBMCs or T cells enriched from blood (not recorded which). This sequence was found in a young woman who had recovered from COVID-19. The V and J genes are TRBV4-3 and TRBJ1-3, with 7 nucleotides matching TRBD1. In DNA form, the CDR3 reads TGCGCCAGCAGCCTTGACAGGGAATCTGGAAACACCATATATTTT. Protein sequence: CASSLDRESGNTIYF.